Shown below are 16 T cell receptor beta chains from a single sample sequenced in a study of blood T cell repertoires in COVID-19. The table came from immunoSEQ multiplex PCR; TCRdb's copy has only in-frame clones and leaves some out. The table lists around 130,000 clones, roughly 71% of them singletons, with roughly a fifth in the top ten. Sequenced: peripheral blood. The source is a man older than 75 with acute or convalescent COVID-19.

This chain joins TRBV27 and TRBJ2-1; tentatively, D is TRBD1 (5 bases). The germline V gene has CDR1 MNHEY and CDR2 SMNVEV (reference sequence). The CDR3 extends over 14 amino acids. Trimming took off 6 bases at V and 9 bases at J, with 18 bases between the two ends. The CDR3 here is CASRPSRALGEQFF. For the CDR3, the DNA is TGTGCCAGCAGACCAAGCAGGGCCTTGGGTGAGCAGTTCTTC.

The chain is built from TRBV7-2 and TRBJ2-7, with 10 bases that match TRBD1. The J segment lost 6 bases and the V segment lost 4 bases, leaving 3 bases of the junction unmatched. Germline CDR1 and CDR2: SGHTA and FQGNSA. The CDR3 contains 13 residues. The CDR3 sequence: CASSSGQGPEQYF. The CDR3 nucleotides are TGTGCCAGCAGCTCGGGACAGGGGCCCGAGCAGTACTTC.

The chain uses TRBV3-1 (or the pseudogene TRBV3-2) and TRBJ2-1, with 7 bases aligning to TRBD1. Germline CDR1 LGHDT, CDR2 YNNKEL (reference sequence). This CDR3 comprises 13 residues. V lost 6 bases, J lost 8 bases, and 7 bases stayed unmatched. The CDR3 nucleotides read TGTGCCAGCAGTAAATTGACAGGGCATGAGCAGTTCTTC. Its translation is CASSKLTGHEQFF.

This clone was seen only once. This chain links TRBV15 with TRBJ2-1; 9 bases are a match to TRBD1. Trimming cost V 1 base and J 10 bases; bases outside gene matches: 14. Germline V lookup: CDR1 LNHNV, CDR2 YYDKDF (reference sequence). The CDR3 loop spans 17 amino acids. The CDR3 loop reads CATSRGHPGQGRGEQFF. As DNA, the CDR3 is TGTGCCACCAGCAGAGGACATCCGGGACAGGGAAGAGGCGAGCAGTTCTTC. Complete variable domain (other parts from reference TRBV15 and TRBJ2-1): DAMVIQNPRYQVTQFGKPVTLSCSQTLNHNVMYWYQQKSSQAPKLLFHYYDKDFNNEADTPDNFQSRRPNTSFCFLDIRSPGLGDTAMYLCATSRGHPGQGRGEQFFGPGTRLTVL.

This rearrangement joins TRBV6-2 or TRBV6-3 to TRBJ2-7, with D perhaps matching TRBD1 (5 bases). There are 15 residues in the CDR3. Trimming left V 5 bases short and J 3 bases short, with 17 bases between. The V gene's germline CDR1 is MNHEY and CDR2 SVGEGT. CDR3 region: CASSQTRTHYYEQYF. CDR3 sequence (DNA): TGTGCCAGCAGTCAAACCCGGACACACTACTACGAGCAGTACTTC.

This clone was recorded once. The chain carries TRBV2 and TRBJ1-5; D uncertain. The CDR3 consists of 16 residues. V lost 0 bases to trimming and J lost 3 bases, with 12 bases between them. The V gene's germline CDR1 is SNHLY and CDR2 FYNNEI. The CDR3 loop reads CASSEASRAFNQPQHF. The CDR3 region has the DNA TGTGCCAGCAGTGAAGCATCGAGGGCTTTCAATCAGCCCCAGCATTTT.

The chain couples TRBV7-9 to TRBJ2-1; no definite D call. The germline gives CDR1 SEHNR, CDR2 FQNEAQ (reference sequence). Between the trimmed V and J ends, which lost 1 base and 9 bases, there was a span of 10 bases. The CDR3 runs 13 residues. DNA of the CDR3: TGTGCCAGCAGCTTAGACGTCGCCGGTGAGCAGTTCTTC. It yields the protein CASSLDVAGEQFF.

The chain recombines TRBV5-5 with TRBJ1-3; TRBD1 matches at 8 bases. V gave up 4 bases and J gave up 3 bases; unmatched junction bases: 6. The germline V gene has CDR1 SGHKS and CDR2 YYEKEE (reference sequence). CDR3 length: 15 amino acids. CDR3 bases: TGTGCCAGCAGCCGTAAGGGGACAGGTGGAAACACCATATATTTT. Its protein product is CASSRKGTGGNTIYF.

This chain uses TRBV6-6 with TRBJ1-1; D gene uncertain. V was shortened by 6 bases and J by 3 bases, with 14 bases between the two germline ends. This CDR3 spans 14 amino acids. Germline values: CDR1 MNHNY, CDR2 SVGAGI (reference sequence). The CDR3 DNA sequence: TGTGCCAGCAGGGTCCGGGTGCTGGACACTGAAGCTTTCTTT. As protein: CASRVRVLDTEAFF.

V gene TRBV10-3 combines with J gene TRBJ2-3; the D gene is possibly TRBD1 (6 bases). Germline values: CDR1 ENHRY, CDR2 SYGVKD. Trimming took 4 bases from V and 2 from J, leaving 7 bases between them. The CDR3 extends over 13 amino acids. CDR3 in DNA: TGTGCCATCAGTGTGGGGGCCACAGATACGCAGTATTTT. Amino acids: CAISVGATDTQYF.

The chain is built from TRBV3-1 (or the pseudogene TRBV3-2) and TRBJ2-2; the D is unclear. This CDR3 is 12 amino acids long. The germline V gene encodes CDR1 LGHDT and CDR2 YNNKEL (reference sequence). V shed 4 bases and J shed 3 bases, with 3 bases lying between them. The CDR3 sequence is CASSPYTGELFF. For the CDR3, the DNA is TGTGCCAGCAGCCCTTACACCGGGGAGCTGTTTTTT.

This sequence joins TRBV5-1 and TRBJ1-2, with TRBD1 matching 7 bases. V shed 4 bases and J 5 bases; nucleotides not matched to a gene: 2. Germline V lookup: CDR1 SGHRS, CDR2 YFSETQ. The CDR3 loop spans 12 amino acids. The DNA for the CDR3 is TGCGCCAGCAGCCCGGGACAGTATGGCTACACCTTC. Protein product: CASSPGQYGYTF. The variable domain in full, with the rest retrieved from reference TRBV5-1 and TRBJ1-2, is KAGVTQTPRYLIKTRGQQVTLSCSPISGHRSVSWYQQTPGQGLQFLFEYFSETQRNKGNFPGRFSGRQFSNSRSEMNVSTLELGDSALYLCASSPGQYGYTFGSGTRLTVV.

This clone showed up just once. The rearrangement joins TRBV6-5 to TRBJ1-1, with D maybe TRBD1 (6 bases). Germline V gene sequence: CDR1 MNHEY, CDR2 SVGAGI. V was pared by 5 bases and J by 3 bases, with 13 bases between. CDR3 length: 14 residues. The CDR3 bases are TGTGCCAGCAGTCCTACAGGGAGGGACACTGAAGCTTTCTTT. This gives the protein CASSPTGRDTEAFF.

The chain carries TRBV6-5 and TRBJ1-2; the D is unclear. V lost 5 bases and J lost 7, with 17 bases in between. CDR1 is MNHEY and CDR2 is SVGAGI in the germline V gene. The CDR3 loop spans 14 amino acids. CDR3 loop: CASSHQESGSGYTF. CDR3 sequence (DNA): TGTGCCAGCAGTCACCAGGAATCGGGAAGTGGCTACACCTTC.

The rearrangement links TRBV3-1 (or the pseudogene TRBV3-2) to TRBJ1-2; a possible D gene is TRBD1 (6 bases). CDR1 and CDR2 (germline): LGHDT, YNNKEL (reference sequence). V gave up 5 bases and J gave up 2 bases, with 15 bases separating them. This CDR3 has 15 residues. The CDR3 nucleotides are TGTGCCAGCAGCTATACAGGGAAGGTGAACTATGGCTACACCTTC. This translates into CASSYTGKVNYGYTF.

The chain couples TRBV7-8 to TRBJ1-5; D is uncertain. This CDR3 is 17 amino acids long. Trimming took 7 bases from V and 5 from J, leaving 24 bases between them. Germline V gene sequence: CDR1 SGHVS, CDR2 FQNEAQ. CDR3 in DNA: TGTGCCAGCAACCAACGGGCAAGGGAGATAGATGATCAGCCCCAGCATTTT. It yields the protein CASNQRAREIDDQPQHF.